Listed below are T cell receptor beta chains from one sample, sequenced in a study of blood T cells in healthy people across ages. A single record per CDR3 protein comes from TCRdb applying MiXCR to the 5' RACE reads. The data contain 700,000 or so distinct CDR3 sequences, roughly 43% of them singletons. The sequenced sample was blood. These receptors originate from an elderly man in good health. The CDR3 runs from the conserved cysteine through the conserved F or W. D genes are given only for firm matches. Size is omitted from some rows. Given values are once, few, many or a class for expanded clones.

TRBJ2-5 . TRBV24-1 . TGTGCCACCAGTGATAGGTCAGTCCGAGAGACCCAGTACTTC CATSDRSVRETQYF
TRBJ1-4 few TRBV4-3 . TGCGCCAGCAGCCAAGATCTCAATATGATCGGGAATGAAAAACTGTTTTTT CASSQDLNMIGNEKLFF
TRBJ2-1 . TRBV11-2 . TGTGCCAGCAGCTTATATTCGGGGGATAGCTCCTGCAATGAGCAGTTCTTC CASSLYSGDSSCNEQFF
TRBJ2-7 . TRBV18 TRBD1 TGTGCCAGCTCACCACGGGGGACAGACTACGAGCAGTACTTC CASSPRGTDYEQYF
TRBJ1-6 few TRBV4-3 . TGCGCCAGCAGCCAAGGTCGCGGCAGTGCCACACCCCTCCACTTT CASSQGRGSATPLHF
TRBJ2-5 many TRBV12-3/TRBV12-4 . TGTGCCAGCAGCCTAGGGTCAGGGCAGGAGACCCAGTACTTC CASSLGSGQETQYF
TRBJ2-5 few TRBV20-1 TRBD2 TGCAGTGCCCCCCAGGGACTAGCCCATGAAGAGTCAGAGACCCAGTACTTC CSAPQGLAHEESETQYF
TRBJ2-3 . TRBV10-2 TRBD1 TGCGCCAGCAGGGATACACAGGGGACAGATACGCAGTATTTT CASRDTQGTDTQYF
TRBJ2-3 few TRBV20-1 . TGCAGTGCTAGGGGTTCCGCCTCCCAGGGGACGCAGTATTTT CSARGSASQGTQYF
TRBJ2-5 few TRBV5-5 . TGTGCCAGCAGCTTTACTAAAGAGACCCAGTACTTC CASSFTKETQYF
TRBJ1-5 few TRBV5-6 TRBD1 TGTGCCAGCAGCTTCAACAGGGGAAGTCAGCCCCAGCATTTT CASSFNRGSQPQHF
TRBJ2-5 . TRBV7-2 TRBD2 TGTGCCAGCAGTCGGACTAGCGGGATCCAAGAGACCCAGTACTTC CASSRTSGIQETQYF
TRBJ2-7 few TRBV6-2/TRBV6-3 TRBD2 TGTGCCAGCAGTAGACCACTAGCGGGAGGGACCTACGAGCAGTACTTC CASSRPLAGGTYEQYF
TRBJ2-1 . TRBV15 TRBD1 TGTGCCACCAGCAGAGATTTAGGGACAGGACAGGGCAATGAGCAGTTCTTC CATSRDLGTGQGNEQFF
TRBJ2-3 few TRBV7-9 TRBD2 TGTGCCAGCAGCCCGGCCGGGGGGACCGAAGATACGCAGTATTTT CASSPAGGTEDTQYF
TRBJ1-2 . TRBV7-9 . TGTGCCAGCAGCTCCGCCTATGGGGAGGGAAACTATGGCTACACCTTC CASSSAYGEGNYGYTF
TRBJ1-2 . TRBV6-1 . TGTGCCAGCAGTGGAGCCGCATGGGGGGATGGCTACACCTTC CASSGAAWGDGYTF
TRBJ2-7 . TRBV7-2 TRBD1 TGTGCCAGCGTCCGGGACAGGGGAGCCGAGCAGTACTTC CASVRDRGAEQYF
TRBJ1-6 . TRBV5-4 TRBD1 TGTGCCAGCAGCCCAGGGGGGAGCTCCTATAATTCACCCCTCCACTTT CASSPGGSSYNSPLHF
TRBJ1-6 . TRBV5-1 . TGCGCCAGCAGCTTGATGATCGGACAGTCTTCACCCCTCCACTTT CASSLMIGQSSPLHF
TRBJ1-2 . TRBV4-3 . TGCGCCAGCAGCCAAGAATTGGGCAGGGGCCTCCGGGAATATGGCTACACCTTC CASSQELGRGLREYGYTF
TRBJ2-5 once TRBV12-3/TRBV12-4 TRBD1 TGTGCCAGCAGTCCACCATCCGGGACAGCGGAGACCCAGTACTTC CASSPPSGTAETQYF
TRBJ2-1 . TRBV29-1 . TGCAGCGGGGGAGCGAATGAGCAGTTCTTC CSGGANEQFF
TRBJ2-7 . TRBV6-2/TRBV6-3 . TGTGCCAGCAGTTACTCGATTCGCGGCAGCTCCTACGAGCAGTACTTC CASSYSIRGSSYEQYF
TRBJ1-5 . TRBV6-6 . TGTGCCAGCAATAGCGCGTCGTTGAGCAATCAGCCCCAGCATTTT CASNSASLSNQPQHF
TRBJ2-7 few TRBV7-8 . TGTGCCAGCAGCTTAGGTCACGGCGGCTCCTACGAGCAGTACTTC CASSLGHGGSYEQYF
TRBJ2-5 . TRBV5-6 . TGTGCCAGCAGCTTGGGAGAGGTCGATGAGCAGTACTTC CASSLGEVDEQYF
TRBJ2-3 . TRBV3-1 TRBD2 TGTGCCAGCAGCCAGGTACTAGCGGGGCCTAGCACAGATACGCAGTATTTT CASSQVLAGPSTDTQYF
TRBJ2-5 . TRBV12-3/TRBV12-4 . TGTGCCAGCAGTTTTCAGGGCGCCACTGGAGAGACCCAGTACTTC CASSFQGATGETQYF
TRBJ1-2 . TRBV4-2 . TGTGCCAGCAGCCAAGATTTCCCAGGGACCTATGTTGGCTACACCTTC CASSQDFPGTYVGYTF
TRBJ2-7 . TRBV27 TRBD2 TGTGCCAGCAGTGTAGTGGGGACTACCTACGAGCAGTACTTC CASSVVGTTYEQYF
TRBJ2-1 many TRBV7-2 . TGTGCCAGCAGCACAGGCGGAAATGAGCAGTTCTTC CASSTGGNEQFF
TRBJ2-3 . TRBV20-1 . TGCAGTGCTACCGATGACACAGATACGCAGTATTTT CSATDDTDTQYF
TRBJ2-7 . TRBV20-1 . TGCAGTGCTAGAGACCTGGGACGGAGGAGCTCCTACGAGCAGTACTTC CSARDLGRRSSYEQYF
TRBJ2-5 . TRBV6-2/TRBV6-3 . TGTGCCAGCAGGGCCGACGGGCGGGGAGTTCAAGAGACCCAGTACTTC CASRADGRGVQETQYF
TRBJ2-3 . TRBV7-3 . TGTGCCAGCAGCATGTCGGCCGTAGCTAGCACAGATACGCAGTATTTT CASSMSAVASTDTQYF
TRBJ2-5 few TRBV14 TRBD2 TGTGCCAGCAGCCAAGAAACTAGCGCTGTTGAGACCCAGTACTTC CASSQETSAVETQYF
TRBJ2-6 many TRBV20-1 . TGCAGTGCTAGAAAAAAAGATTGGACGGACTCTGGGGCCAACGTCCTGACTTTC CSARKKDWTDSGANVLTF
TRBJ2-7 . TRBV20-1 . TGCAGTGCTCATGACACTCACTCCTACGTGCAGTACTTC CSAHDTHSYVQYF
TRBJ1-5 few TRBV20-1 TRBD1 TGCAGTGCTAGAGATAGCGCAGGGGGATATAGCAATCAGCCCCAGCATTTT CSARDSAGGYSNQPQHF